Given below is one TCR beta chain in context. Its specific antigen is unknown. The record has no base qualities; no much larger clone is one base away. This sample stems from a study of cytotoxic CD8 clonotypes in ibrutinib-treated CLL (TCRdb year 2021). Study-wide context: The cohort had 11 relapsed/refractory and under 16 treatment-naive patients; 17 were IGHV unmutated. Responses were partial in 24 patients and complete in 2; after median approximately 69 months follow-up, approximately 15 stayed in remission and roughly twelve progressed. Samples at response were collected after a median of 12 months of treatment, with a range of 6 to 36 months. On average, each sample yielded 255,043 productive templates and about 94,000 productive rearrangements. Of the approximately 87 people in the trial, around 24 had longitudinal samples available. Cryopreserved peripheral blood mononuclear cells were obtained before treatment, at response, and at either sustained remission or disease progression. Every remission and progressive disease sample was obtained while ibrutinib was still being received by the patients. Study-level results and caveats: Baseline clonality exceeded that of age-matched healthy donors and correlated strongly with circulating CD8+ T-cell counts. Public clonotypes were rare and either contracted or stayed stable during treatment, and the rise in clonality at ibrutinib response reflected the expansion of private clonotypes. An increase in clonality was observed at ibrutinib response, with clonality remaining stable during sustained remission and falling back toward baseline at progression. Sampling times were not matched between sustained-remission and progressing patients, and lymph node repertoires were not studied.

A MiSeq instrument was used for deep resolution sequencing, which targeted depths ranging from 1 in 1 million up to 1 in 200,000 T cells, with coverage averaging 10x for each clonotype. The immunoSEQ hsTCRB Kit was used to generate the TCR beta libraries. The original methods were these. Data were analyzed with ImmunoSEQ Data Assistant and ImmunoSEQ Analyzer, with V, D and J genes assigned per IMGT definitions. Clonality, which ranges from 0 to 1, was calculated as one minus the normalized Shannon entropy of productive rearrangement frequencies. Only overrepresented clonotypes making up at least 0.05% of each patient's repertoire were included in the public clonotype analysis. Thirteen age-matched healthy donor repertoires from immuneACCESS were used as controls for clonality. Sourced from immuneACCESS, this table was stored by TCRdb with only in-frame sequences that have V and J called. A share of the clones is absent; for the studies checked, an unresolved V gene accounts for under half, and the remainder has no known explanation. V and J calls plus clone size are reproduced from that table; the DNA served to infer D and trimming. In this sample the table shows about 140,000 clones, 60% to 85% of which occur a single time. The ten largest account for 28% of the sample.

The time point tag for this specimen amounts to: about a year on ibrutinib. Approximately 2 micrograms of genomic DNA were extracted from cryopreserved PBMCs for TCR beta library preparation. High-throughput TCR beta sequencing was performed on longitudinal blood samples from CLL patients receiving ibrutinib monotherapy. The patients took part in an open-label, single-center phase 2 trial of ibrutinib monotherapy. The CDR3 runs 17 amino acids, cysteine and phenylalanine included. Just the 51-base CDR3 DNA is kept, in frame starting at base 1. Based on the germline V gene, the CDR1 and CDR2 sequences are SGHRS and YFSETQ. Here V drops 2 bases and J drops 3 bases, and the junction holds 10 bases not matched to any gene.

Sequencing used PBMCs, obtained after 12 months of ibrutinib treatment. The clonotype comes from a human donor with chronic lymphocytic leukemia. The chain is encoded by TRBV5-1 joined to TRBJ2-7, with 11 middle bases fitting TRBD2. At the DNA level, the sequence is TGCGCCAGCAGCTTAAGACTAGCGGGGCCTATGGGCTACGAGCAGTACTTC. This encodes CASSLRLAGPMGYEQYF.